This TCR beta chain emerged from a study of cytomegalovirus exposure and HLA in healthy donors. Study results and caveats: Approximately 160 TCR beta chains were listed as cytomegalovirus-associated. Later on, an analysis showed TCR association rates differing by HLA locus, with DRB1 the most and HLA-C the fewest. Being productive about 87% or about 30% of the time was typical of most TCR beta V segments in an earlier analysis.

The V gene end was trimmed by 1 base and the J gene end by 3 bases; junction bases not matched to a gene: 3. CDR3 length: 15 amino acids. In germline, CDR1 is SGHNT, CDR2 YENEEA. A multiplex PCR was run with 60 Vbeta primers and 13 Jbeta primers. The data were produced by immunoSEQ multiplex PCR, yet TCRdb's version contains in-frame clones alone and is incomplete. Of roughly 200,000 clones listed, 77% were seen once; the top ten hold 2.7%. Note on this clone: Its antigen is as yet unknown.

The TCR comes from a woman aged 55-69 years in good health and CMV-seropositive. The V call is TRBV11-3, the J call TRBJ2-5; TRBD1 matches at 9 bases. Sequencing used PBMCs. The CDR3 bases are TGTGCCAGCAGCTTAGGACAGGGGGAAAAAGAGACCCAGTACTTC. It yields the protein CASSLGQGEKETQYF.